This is a list of T cell receptor beta chains from one sample in a study of OX40 agonist ivuxolimab in advanced cancers. Sequencing used immunoSEQ multiplex PCR; TCRdb keeps in-frame clones, though not all of them. Of approximately 6,300 clones in the sample, about four fifths were seen once. The input for sequencing was CD4+ or CD8+ T cells sorted from blood, taken in a trial of the OX40 agonist ivuxolimab. The receptors were sampled from an adult with an advanced solid tumor such as melanoma, head and neck, liver or kidney cancer. Each CDR3 is given with its conserved first and last residue. Fields, in order: J gene, clone size, V gene, D gene, CDR3 DNA, CDR3 protein. A D gene is named only where the DNA matches it firmly. Some rows have no size entry. The others give once, few or many, or a class for an expanded clone.

>TRBJ2-1|once|TRBV12-5|-
TGTGCTAGTGGCCAGGGCCCGGGGGCGACGGGCCAGTTCTTC
CASGQGPGATGQFF
>TRBJ2-1|-|TRBV27|TRBD1
TGTGCCAGCGGGGGACAGAGCCCAGGCAATGAGCAGTTCTTC
CASGGQSPGNEQFF
>TRBJ2-3|once|TRBV4-1|TRBD2
TGCGCCAGCAGCCAACTAATAGCGGGGTCTAGCACAGATACGCAGTATTTT
CASSQLIAGSSTDTQYF
>TRBJ2-1|-|TRBV29-1|-
TGCAGCGTCGTCCGGTTTCTGAACTCCTACAATGAGCAGTTCTTC
CSVVRFLNSYNEQFF
>TRBJ1-5|-|TRBV5-3|-
TGTGCCAGCAAACTGGGAGTCGGGCCCCAGCCCCAGCATTTT
CASKLGVGPQPQHF
>TRBJ2-7|-|TRBV7-9|-
TGTGCCAGCAGCTTACTCGGGGGGCAACGCGAGCAGTACTTC
CASSLLGGQREQYF
>TRBJ1-1|few|TRBV6-5|-
TGTGCCAGCAGTCTGTCGATGAACACTGAAGCTTTCTTT
CASSLSMNTEAFF
>TRBJ1-2|-|TRBV2|-
TGTGCCAGCTGGAGGGGGTCAGGCTATGGCTACACCTTC
CASWRGSGYGYTF
>TRBJ2-6|-|TRBV6-5|-
TGTGCCAGCAGCTCTCGAACCTCTGGGGCCAACGTCCTGACTTTC
CASSSRTSGANVLTF
>TRBJ1-1|-|TRBV29-1|-
TGCAGCGTTGGTAGGACAGAATTAGAAGCTTTCTTT
CSVGRTELEAFF
>TRBJ1-1|once|TRBV7-9|TRBD1
TGTGCCAGCAGCTTAGGAGCAGGGGGCACTGAAGCTTTCTTT
CASSLGAGGTEAFF
>TRBJ2-1|-|TRBV15|TRBD2
TGTGCCACCAGCAGAGTAGCGGGAGGGGGCAATGAGCAGTTCTTC
CATSRVAGGGNEQFF
>TRBJ1-2|large|TRBV28|-
TGTGCCAGCAATCCCCCCGGGGGCGTCTATGGCTACACCTTC
CASNPPGGVYGYTF
>TRBJ1-1|-|TRBV28|-
TGTGCCAGCAGTTTAGTGGGAAGGTCGGTAGCTTTCTTT
CASSLVGRSVAFF
>TRBJ2-1|-|TRBV27|TRBD2
TGTGCCAGCAGTTTTGGGACTAAGGCTGAGCAGTTCTTC
CASSFGTKAEQFF
>TRBJ2-7|few|TRBV7-9|-
TGTGCCAGCACCAACTCGGAGGGCATCGAGCAGTACTTC
CASTNSEGIEQYF
>TRBJ1-4|-|TRBV11-2|-
TGTGCCAGCAGCTTAGGGTTCGGTCTGGGGGAAAAACTGTTTTTT
CASSLGFGLGEKLFF
>TRBJ2-5|-|TRBV11-2|TRBD2
TGTGCCAGCAGCTTAGGGCGGGGGGCGCCGGTCGAGACCCAGTACTTC
CASSLGRGAPVETQYF
>TRBJ2-5|-|TRBV11-2|-
TGTGCCAGCAGCTCTAGGGAAGGGGAGACCCAGTACTTC
CASSSREGETQYF
>TRBJ2-1|-|TRBV11-2|-
TGTGCCAGCAGCTTAGGGGACCCTTGGGGGGACAATGAGCAGTTCTTC
CASSLGDPWGDNEQFF
>TRBJ2-1|-|TRBV7-2|-
TGTGCCAGCAGCTTAGCCCCCAGGGTCGGGGAGCAGTTCTTC
CASSLAPRVGEQFF
>TRBJ2-1|-|TRBV25-1|TRBD2
TGTGCCAGCAGTGGGCCGCGGGGGACGGACAATGAGCAGTTCTTC
CASSGPRGTDNEQFF
>TRBJ1-5|once|TRBV6-9|TRBD1
TGTGCCAGCAGTCTTGACAGGGTCCCTGATCAGCCCCAGCATTTT
CASSLDRVPDQPQHF
>TRBJ2-1|-|TRBV7-8|-
TGTGCCAGCAGCTCCCTTCCGCTCTACACCTTGGACAATGAGCAGTTCTTC
CASSSLPLYTLDNEQFF
>TRBJ1-1|-|TRBV27|-
TGTGCCAGCAGAGGGAACACTGAAGCTTTCTTT
CASRGNTEAFF
>TRBJ2-1|few|TRBV9|-
TGTGCCAGCAGCCCGCAGGGAAACTCCTACAATGAGCAGTTCTTC
CASSPQGNSYNEQFF
>TRBJ1-4|few|TRBV4-1|TRBD1
TGCGCCAGCAGCCAGCACGGGACAGGAGTGGGAAAACTGTTTTTT
CASSQHGTGVGKLFF
>TRBJ2-1|large|TRBV7-6|-
TGTGCCAGCAGCTTAGCAGCCAATGAGCAGTTCTTC
CASSLAANEQFF
>TRBJ2-1|-|TRBV27|TRBD2
TGTGCCAGCAGTCTCCTCGGGACTAGCGGGAGTTACAATGAGCAGTTCTTC
CASSLLGTSGSYNEQFF
>TRBJ1-5|-|TRBV28|TRBD1
TGTGCCAGCAGTTTATCCGGGACAGGGACTCAGCCCCAGCATTTT
CASSLSGTGTQPQHF
>TRBJ1-3|-|TRBV4-1|TRBD1
TGCGCCAGCAGCTTGGGGACAGAATCTCACAACACCATATATTTT
CASSLGTESHNTIYF
>TRBJ1-2|-|TRBV5-4|-
TGTGCCAGCAGCTTGGGACCCGGGGGGGTAGATGGCTACACCTTC
CASSLGPGGVDGYTF
>TRBJ2-1|-|TRBV27|-
TGTGCCAGCAGTTTAGATCGGAGCTCCTACAATGAGCAGTTCTTC
CASSLDRSSYNEQFF
>TRBJ1-5|-|TRBV25-1|TRBD1
TGTGCCAGCAGTGCCCGGGACAGGGTGGGATTGGGCAATCAGCCCCAGCATTTT
CASSARDRVGLGNQPQHF
>TRBJ1-1|-|TRBV19|-
TGTGCCAGTAGTCCTCAAGCGGGAGCGACTGAAGCTTTCTTT
CASSPQAGATEAFF
>TRBJ1-2|-|TRBV30|-
TGTGCCTGGAAGGGCAGAATAACCTATGGCTACACCTTC
CAWKGRITYGYTF
>TRBJ2-4|-|TRBV6-1|-
TGTGCCAGCAGTAAGGGGACGAACATTCAGTACTTC
CASSKGTNIQYF
>TRBJ2-7|-|TRBV29-1|-
TGCAGCGTTGAGAGTTGGCAGGGCTCGACCTACGAGCAGTACTTC
CSVESWQGSTYEQYF
>TRBJ2-7|-|TRBV11-1|TRBD1
TGTGCCAGCAGCCACCGGGACAGGAATTACGAGCAGTACTTC
CASSHRDRNYEQYF
>TRBJ1-5|-|TRBV6-6|-
TGTGCCAGCAGTAATCGTGTAGGGGAGCAGCCCCAGCATTTT
CASSNRVGEQPQHF
>TRBJ2-1|-|TRBV6-5|TRBD1
TGTGCCAGCAGCCCCTTGACAGGGGGGAATGAGCAGTTCTTC
CASSPLTGGNEQFF
>TRBJ2-7|-|TRBV4-1|TRBD1
TGCGCCAGCAGCCCTGGACAGGGGCTCTACGAGCAGTACTTC
CASSPGQGLYEQYF
>TRBJ2-7|-|TRBV10-3|TRBD1
TGTGCCATCAGTGAGAGGCAGGGGGTTCACGAGCAGTACTTC
CAISERQGVHEQYF
>TRBJ2-3|-|TRBV7-9|TRBD1
TGTGCCATAGGACAGGGAGTTGATACGCAGTATTTT
CAIGQGVDTQYF
>TRBJ2-3|once|TRBV27|-
TGTGCCAGCAGCTCGGGACTCGATACGCAGTATTTT
CASSSGLDTQYF
>TRBJ1-5|-|TRBV30|-
TGTGCCTGGGGTGCCCTGAGCAATCAGCCCCAGCATTTT
CAWGALSNQPQHF
>TRBJ2-1|-|TRBV15|-
TGTGCCACCAGCAGAGAGGGGGGTCCATGGGAGCAGTTCTTC
CATSREGGPWEQFF
>TRBJ2-2|once|TRBV5-1|TRBD1
TGCGCCAGCAGCGATCCCGGGACAGGGAACACCGGGGAGCTGTTTTTT
CASSDPGTGNTGELFF
>TRBJ2-7|-|TRBV5-1|TRBD2
TGCGCCGGCAGCTTCAGGACCGGACTAGTAGAATTCTACGAGCAGTACTTC
CAGSFRTGLVEFYEQYF
>TRBJ1-1|-|TRBV6-4|-
TGTGCCAGCAGAAAGGACGAAAACACTGAAGCTTTCTTT
CASRKDENTEAFF
>TRBJ2-2|-|TRBV5-8|-
TGTGCCAGCAGCTTGGCCCCACATTTAGCCGCGAACACCGGGGAGCTGTTTTTT
CASSLAPHLAANTGELFF
>TRBJ2-3|-|TRBV6-6|TRBD2
TGTGCCAGCAGTTTACTGACTAGCGGGGGTGGAGATACGCAGTATTTT
CASSLLTSGGGDTQYF
>TRBJ2-7|-|TRBV5-6|-
TGTGCCAGCAGCTTGGCGGGGAGCTACGAGCAGTACTTC
CASSLAGSYEQYF
>TRBJ1-6|few|TRBV19|TRBD1
TGTGCCAGTAGCCCGACAGGGGGTAACTCACCCCTCCACTTT
CASSPTGGNSPLHF